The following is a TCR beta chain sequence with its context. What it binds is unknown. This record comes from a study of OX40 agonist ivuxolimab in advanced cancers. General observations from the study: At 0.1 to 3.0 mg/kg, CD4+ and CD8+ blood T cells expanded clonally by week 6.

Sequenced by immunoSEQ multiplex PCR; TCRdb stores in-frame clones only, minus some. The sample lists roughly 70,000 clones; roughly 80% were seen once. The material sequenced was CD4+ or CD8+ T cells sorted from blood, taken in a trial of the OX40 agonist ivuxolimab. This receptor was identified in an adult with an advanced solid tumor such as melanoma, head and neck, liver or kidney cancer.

CDR3 sequence: CASTHRTGLANTEAFF. The CDR3 region has the DNA TGTGCCAGCACCCACCGGACAGGGCTGGCGAACACTGAAGCTTTCTTT. V and J are TRBV13 and TRBJ1-1; TRBD1 matches at 8 bases. V gave up 7 bases and J gave up 1 base; unmatched junction bases: 11. Germline loops: CDR1 PRHDT, CDR2 FYEKMQ (reference sequence). The CDR3 has 16 residues. Combining the CDR3 with reference TRBV13 and TRBJ1-1 gives the whole variable domain AAGVIQSPRHLIKEKRETATLKCYPIPRHDTVYWYQQGPGQDPQFLISFYEKMQSDKGSIPDRFSAQQFSDYHSELNMSSLELGDSALYFCASTHRTGLANTEAFFGQGTRLTVV.